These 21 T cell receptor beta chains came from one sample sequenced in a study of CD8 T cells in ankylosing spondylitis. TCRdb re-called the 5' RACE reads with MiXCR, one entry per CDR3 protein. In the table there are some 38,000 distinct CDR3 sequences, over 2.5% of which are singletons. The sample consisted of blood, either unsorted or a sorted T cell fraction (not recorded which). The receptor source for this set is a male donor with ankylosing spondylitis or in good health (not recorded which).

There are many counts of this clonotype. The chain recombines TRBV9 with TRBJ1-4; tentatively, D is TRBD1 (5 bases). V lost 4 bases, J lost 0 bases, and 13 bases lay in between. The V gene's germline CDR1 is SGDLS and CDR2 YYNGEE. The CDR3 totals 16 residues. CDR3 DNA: TGTGCCAGCAGCTTAGACCAGGGAGCAACTAATGAAAAACTGTTTTTT. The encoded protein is CASSLDQGATNEKLFF.

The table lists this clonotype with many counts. The CDR3 region is CASSVDSGGATSTDTQYF. The CDR3, as DNA: TGTGCCAGCAGCGTAGATAGCGGGGGGGCCACTAGCACAGATACGCAGTATTTT. The chain employs TRBV9 and TRBJ2-3; 11 nucleotides align to TRBD2. V gave up 0 bases and J gave up 0 bases; unmatched junction bases: 6. The CDR3 covers 18 residues. Looked up from germline, CDR1 is SGDLS and CDR2 is YYNGEE.

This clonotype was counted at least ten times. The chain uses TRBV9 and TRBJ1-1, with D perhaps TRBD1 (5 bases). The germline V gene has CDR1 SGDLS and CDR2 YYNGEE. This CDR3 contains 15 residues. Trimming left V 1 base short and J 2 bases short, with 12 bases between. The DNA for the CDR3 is TGTGCCAGCAGCGTATGGCAGGGACCTAACACTGAAGCTTTCTTT. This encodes CASSVWQGPNTEAFF.

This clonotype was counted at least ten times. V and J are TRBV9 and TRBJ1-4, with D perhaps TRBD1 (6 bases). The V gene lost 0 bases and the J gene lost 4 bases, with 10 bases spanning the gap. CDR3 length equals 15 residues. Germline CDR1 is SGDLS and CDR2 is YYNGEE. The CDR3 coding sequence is TGTGCCAGCAGCGTAGAAGGGGGAAATAATGAAAAACTGTTTTTT. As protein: CASSVEGGNNEKLFF.

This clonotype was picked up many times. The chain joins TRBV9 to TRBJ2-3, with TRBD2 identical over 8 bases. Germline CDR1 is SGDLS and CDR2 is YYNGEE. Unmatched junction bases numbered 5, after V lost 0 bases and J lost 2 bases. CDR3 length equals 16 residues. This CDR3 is CASSVGPAGATDTQYF. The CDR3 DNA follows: TGTGCCAGCAGCGTAGGCCCAGCGGGAGCCACAGATACGCAGTATTTT. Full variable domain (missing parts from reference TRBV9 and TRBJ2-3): DSGVTQTPKHLITATGQRVTLRCSPRSGDLSVYWYQQSLDQGLQFLIQYYNGEERAKGNILERFSAQQFPDLHSELNLSSLELGDSALYFCASSVGPAGATDTQYFGPGTRLTVL.

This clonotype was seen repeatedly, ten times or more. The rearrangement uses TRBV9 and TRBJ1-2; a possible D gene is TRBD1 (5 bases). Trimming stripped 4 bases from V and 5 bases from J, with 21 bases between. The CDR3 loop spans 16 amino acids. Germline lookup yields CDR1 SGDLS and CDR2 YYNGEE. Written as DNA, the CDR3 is TGTGCCAGCAGCCCCGGGCAGGGAGGGTTCTCATATGGCTACACCTTC. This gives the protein CASSPGQGGFSYGYTF.

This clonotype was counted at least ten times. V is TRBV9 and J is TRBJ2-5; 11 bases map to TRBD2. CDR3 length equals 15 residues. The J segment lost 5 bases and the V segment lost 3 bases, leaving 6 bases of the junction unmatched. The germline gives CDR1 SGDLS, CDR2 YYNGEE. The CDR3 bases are TGTGCCAGCAGCGCCACTAGCGGGGGTTTGGAGACCCAGTACTTC. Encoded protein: CASSATSGGLETQYF. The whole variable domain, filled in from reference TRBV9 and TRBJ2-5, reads DSGVTQTPKHLITATGQRVTLRCSPRSGDLSVYWYQQSLDQGLQFLIQYYNGEERAKGNILERFSAQQFPDLHSELNLSSLELGDSALYFCASSATSGGLETQYFGPGTRLLVL.

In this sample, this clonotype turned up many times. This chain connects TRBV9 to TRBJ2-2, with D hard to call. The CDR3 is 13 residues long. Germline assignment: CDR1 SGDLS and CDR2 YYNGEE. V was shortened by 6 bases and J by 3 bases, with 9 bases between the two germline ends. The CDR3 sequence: CASTRDYTGELFF. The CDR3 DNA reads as TGTGCCAGCACCAGAGACTACACCGGGGAGCTGTTTTTT.

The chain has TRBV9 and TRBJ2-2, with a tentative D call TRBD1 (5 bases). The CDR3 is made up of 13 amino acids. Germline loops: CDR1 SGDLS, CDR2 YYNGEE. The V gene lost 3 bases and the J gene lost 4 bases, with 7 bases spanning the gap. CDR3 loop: CASSGDSTGELFF. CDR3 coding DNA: TGTGCCAGCAGCGGTGACAGCACCGGGGAGCTGTTTTTT.

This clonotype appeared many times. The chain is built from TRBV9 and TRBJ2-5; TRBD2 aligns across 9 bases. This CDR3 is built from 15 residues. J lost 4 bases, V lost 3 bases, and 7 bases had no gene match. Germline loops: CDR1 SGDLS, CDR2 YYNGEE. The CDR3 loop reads CASSATGLARETQYF. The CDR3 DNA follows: TGTGCCAGCAGCGCGACCGGACTAGCGAGAGAGACCCAGTACTTC.

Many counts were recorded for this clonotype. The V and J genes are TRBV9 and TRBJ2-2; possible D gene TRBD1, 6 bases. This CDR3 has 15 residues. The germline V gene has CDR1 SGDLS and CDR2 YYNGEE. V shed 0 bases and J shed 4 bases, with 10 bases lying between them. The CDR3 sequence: CASSVEGGFTGELFF. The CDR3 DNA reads TGTGCCAGCAGCGTAGAAGGGGGTTTCACCGGGGAGCTGTTTTTT.

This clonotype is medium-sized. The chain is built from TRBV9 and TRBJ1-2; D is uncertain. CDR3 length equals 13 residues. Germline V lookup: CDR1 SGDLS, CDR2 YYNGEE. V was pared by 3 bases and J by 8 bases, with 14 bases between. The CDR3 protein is CASSGSYIGGYTF. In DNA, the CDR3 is TGTGCCAGCAGCGGTAGCTACATTGGAGGCTACACCTTC.

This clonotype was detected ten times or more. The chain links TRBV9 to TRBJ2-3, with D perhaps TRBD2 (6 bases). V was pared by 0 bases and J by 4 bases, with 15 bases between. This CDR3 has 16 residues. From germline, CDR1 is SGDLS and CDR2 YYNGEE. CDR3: CASSVDGGAVPDTQYF. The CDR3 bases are TGTGCCAGCAGCGTAGACGGCGGGGCGGTCCCAGATACGCAGTATTTT.

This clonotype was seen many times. The CDR3 DNA reads as TGTGCCAGCAGCGTAGGTCCGACGGGAGATACGCAGTATTTT. Amino acid sequence: CASSVGPTGDTQYF. The chain has TRBV9 and TRBJ2-3, with D unresolved. The germline gives CDR1 SGDLS, CDR2 YYNGEE. The CDR3 loop spans 14 amino acids. V lost 0 bases to trimming and J lost 5 bases, with 10 bases between them.

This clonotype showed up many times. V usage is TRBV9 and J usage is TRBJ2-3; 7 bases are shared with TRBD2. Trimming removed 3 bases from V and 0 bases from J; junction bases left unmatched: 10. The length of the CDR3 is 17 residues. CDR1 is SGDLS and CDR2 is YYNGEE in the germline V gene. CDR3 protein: CASSGGGSGPSTDTQYF. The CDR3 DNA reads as TGTGCCAGCAGCGGGGGGGGTAGCGGACCAAGCACAGATACGCAGTATTTT.

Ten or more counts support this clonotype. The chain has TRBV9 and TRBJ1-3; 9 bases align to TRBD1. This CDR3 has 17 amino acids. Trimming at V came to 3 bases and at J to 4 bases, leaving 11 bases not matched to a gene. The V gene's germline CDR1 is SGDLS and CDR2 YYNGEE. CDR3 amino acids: CASSADRGGSLGNTIYF. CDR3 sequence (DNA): TGTGCCAGCAGCGCGGACAGGGGCGGTTCTCTCGGAAACACCATATATTTT.

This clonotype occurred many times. CDR3 nucleotide sequence: TGCAGCGTTGACGAGGGGGCCGCGGCGGGAGGGCCCTACGAGCAGTACGTC. The encoded protein is CSVDEGAAAGGPYEQYV. V and J are TRBV29-1 and TRBJ2-7; 9 nucleotides line up with TRBD2. J lost 2 bases, V lost 3 bases, and 14 bases had no gene match. Germline CDR1 reads SQVTM; CDR2 reads ANQGSEA. The CDR3 length is 17 residues.

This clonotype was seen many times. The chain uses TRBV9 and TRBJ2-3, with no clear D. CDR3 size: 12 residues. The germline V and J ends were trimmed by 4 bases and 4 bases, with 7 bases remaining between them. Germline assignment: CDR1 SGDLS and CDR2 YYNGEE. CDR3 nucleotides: TGTGCCAGCAGCCCCCACCCAGATACGCAGTATTTT. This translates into CASSPHPDTQYF.

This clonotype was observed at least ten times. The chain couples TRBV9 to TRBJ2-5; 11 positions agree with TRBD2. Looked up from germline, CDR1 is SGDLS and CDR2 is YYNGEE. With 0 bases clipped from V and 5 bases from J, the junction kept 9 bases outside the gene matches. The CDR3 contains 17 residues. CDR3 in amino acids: CASSVGTSGYARETQYF. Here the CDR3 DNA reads TGTGCCAGCAGCGTAGGGACTAGCGGGTACGCCCGGGAGACCCAGTACTTC.

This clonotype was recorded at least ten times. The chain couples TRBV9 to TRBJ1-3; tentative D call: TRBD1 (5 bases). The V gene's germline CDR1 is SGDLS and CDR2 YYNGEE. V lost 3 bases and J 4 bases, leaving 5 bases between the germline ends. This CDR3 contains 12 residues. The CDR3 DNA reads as TGTGCCAGCAGCGACAGGGGAAACACCATATATTTT. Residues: CASSDRGNTIYF.

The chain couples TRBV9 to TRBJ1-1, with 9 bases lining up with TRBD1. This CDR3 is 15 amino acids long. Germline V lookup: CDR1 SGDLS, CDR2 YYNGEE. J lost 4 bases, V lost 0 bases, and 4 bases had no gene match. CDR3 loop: CASSVATGGGTEAFF. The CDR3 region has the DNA TGTGCCAGCAGCGTAGCGACAGGGGGAGGCACTGAAGCTTTCTTT. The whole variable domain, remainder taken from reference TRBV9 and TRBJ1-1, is DSGVTQTPKHLITATGQRVTLRCSPRSGDLSVYWYQQSLDQGLQFLIQYYNGEERAKGNILERFSAQQFPDLHSELNLSSLELGDSALYFCASSVATGGGTEAFFGQGTRLTVV.